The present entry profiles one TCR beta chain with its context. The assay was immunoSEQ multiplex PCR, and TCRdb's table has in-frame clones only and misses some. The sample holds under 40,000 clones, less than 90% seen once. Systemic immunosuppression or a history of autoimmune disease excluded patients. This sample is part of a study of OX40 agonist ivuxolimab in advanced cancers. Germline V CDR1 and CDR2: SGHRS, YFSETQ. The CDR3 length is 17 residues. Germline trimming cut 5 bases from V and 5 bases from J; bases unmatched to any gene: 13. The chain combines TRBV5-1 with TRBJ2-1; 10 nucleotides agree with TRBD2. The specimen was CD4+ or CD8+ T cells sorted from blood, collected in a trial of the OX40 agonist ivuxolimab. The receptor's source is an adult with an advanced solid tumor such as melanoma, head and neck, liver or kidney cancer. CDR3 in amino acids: CASSLGVAGGWDNEQFF. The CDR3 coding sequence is TGCGCCAGCAGTCTCGGGGTAGCGGGGGGCTGGGACAATGAGCAGTTCTTC.